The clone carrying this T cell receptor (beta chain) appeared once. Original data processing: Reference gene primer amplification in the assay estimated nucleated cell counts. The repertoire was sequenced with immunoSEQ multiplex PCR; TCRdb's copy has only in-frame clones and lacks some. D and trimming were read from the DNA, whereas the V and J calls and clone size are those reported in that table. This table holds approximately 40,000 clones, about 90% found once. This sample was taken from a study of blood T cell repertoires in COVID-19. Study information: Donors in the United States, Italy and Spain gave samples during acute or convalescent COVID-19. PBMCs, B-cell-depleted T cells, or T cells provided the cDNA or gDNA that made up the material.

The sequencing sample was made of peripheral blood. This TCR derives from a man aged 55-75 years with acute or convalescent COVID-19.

The CDR3 coding sequence is TGTGCCAGCAGTTTAAATCACCCTTGGTCCGGGGTCCACACCGGGGAGCTGTTTTTT. Its protein product is CASSLNHPWSGVHTGELFF. This chain joins TRBV28 and TRBJ2-2; D is possibly TRBD2 (5 bases). The germline CDR1 and CDR2 sequences are MDHEN and SYDVKM. Trimming took 2 bases from V and 3 from J, leaving 22 bases between them. This CDR3 is 19 amino acids long. Combining the CDR3 with reference TRBV28 and TRBJ2-2 gives the whole variable domain DVKVTQSSRYLVKRTGEKVFLECVQDMDHENMFWYRQDPGLGLRLIYFSYDVKMKEKGDIPEGYSVSREKKERFSLILESASTNQTSMYLCASSLNHPWSGVHTGELFFGEGSRLTVL.